The 27 T cell receptor beta chains reported below all come from one sample, sequenced in a study of T cell responses to AZD1222 COVID-19 vaccine (dated by TCRdb to 2020 to 2022). Library preparation employed the immunoSEQ multiplex PCR assay. Sourced from immuneACCESS, this table was stored by TCRdb with only in-frame sequences that have V and J called. A share of the clones is absent; for the studies checked, an unresolved V gene accounts for under half, and the remainder has no known explanation. This sample is represented by some 170,000 clones; around 94% of them were singletons. In total, the top ten clones hold about 2.5% of the sample. The time point tag for this specimen amounts to: baseline before first vaccination. Here the sequenced sample was peripheral blood, taken on day 0 of AZD1222 vaccination. The receptors were gathered from an adult in good health.

This clone is a singleton in its sample. The genes are TRBV29-1 and TRBJ2-1, with D perhaps TRBD1 or TRBD2 (6 bases each). CDR1 and CDR2 (germline): SQVTM, ANQGSEA. CDR3 length: 14 residues. V was shortened by 6 bases and J by 2 bases, with 14 bases between the two germline ends. Here the CDR3 reads CSVLGGGAYNEQFF. CDR3 nucleotide sequence: TGCAGCGTGCTAGGAGGGGGAGCCTACAATGAGCAGTTCTTC.

The rearrangement joins TRBV7-9 to TRBJ1-1; 7 bases are a match to TRBD1. Germline V gene sequence: CDR1 SEHNR, CDR2 FQNEAQ (reference sequence). V shed 3 bases and J 1 base; nucleotides not matched to a gene: 2. The CDR3 extends over 14 amino acids. CDR3 sequence: CASSLGQRNTEAFF. The CDR3 DNA reads TGTGCCAGCAGCTTGGGACAGCGGAACACTGAAGCTTTCTTT.

The V call is TRBV29-1, the J call TRBJ2-7; TRBD1 might be the D (5 bases). The ends were cut back, 5 bases at V and 4 bases at J, with 15 bases in the middle. The CDR3 sequence is 13 residues long. CDR1 is SQVTM and CDR2 is ANQGSEA in the germline V gene. In DNA, the CDR3 is TGCAGCGTTTTAGGCGTAGGGGTATACGAGCAGTACTTC. Translated: CSVLGVGVYEQYF.

The rearrangement links TRBV7-8 to TRBJ1-5; tentatively, D is TRBD1 (5 bases). CDR3 length: 13 residues. Germline V lookup: CDR1 SGHVS, CDR2 FQNEAQ. V lost 11 bases, J lost 1 base, and 12 bases lay in between. The CDR3 DNA reads as TGTGCCGGAGGGGATTCGAGCAATCAGCCCCAGCATTTT. It translates to CAGGDSSNQPQHF. Using reference TRBV7-8 and TRBJ1-5 for the parts outside the CDR3, the full variable domain is GAGVSQSPRYKVAKRGQDVALRCDPISGHVSLFWYQQALGQGPEFLTYFQNEAQLDKSGLPSDRFFAERPEGSVSTLKIQRTQQEDSAVYLCAGGDSSNQPQHFGDGTRLSIL.

The chain joins TRBV25-1 to TRBJ1-1; perhaps TRBD1 as D (5 bases). CDR3 length equals 15 residues. V lost 4 bases, J lost 1 base, and 13 bases lay in between. Germline V gene data show CDR1 as MGHDK and CDR2 as SYGVNS. Here the CDR3 DNA reads TGTGCCAGCAGTGTACCGGGACGGAAGAACACTGAAGCTTTCTTT. It codes for CASSVPGRKNTEAFF.

This clone has just a few counts. This chain uses TRBV7-9 with TRBJ1-6, with 7 bases lining up with TRBD1. CDR1 and CDR2 from the germline V gene are SEHNR and FQNEAQ (reference sequence). Unmatched junction bases numbered 9, after V lost 2 bases and J lost 8 bases. The CDR3 is 16 residues long. CDR3 residues: CASSLYLGGRDSPLHF. CDR3 nucleotides: TGTGCCAGCAGCTTATACCTAGGGGGCAGGGATTCACCCCTCCACTTT.

The V gene is TRBV6-4, the J gene TRBJ1-2, with TRBD1 identical over 10 bases. Trimming removed 5 bases from V and 2 bases from J; junction bases left unmatched: 11. The CDR3 contains 17 residues. Germline V lookup: CDR1 MRHNA, CDR2 SNTAGT. The CDR3 sequence is CASSPSGQGSPNYGYTF. Here the CDR3 DNA reads TGTGCCAGCAGTCCGTCGGGACAGGGGAGTCCAAACTATGGCTACACCTTC.

This chain's CDR3 is CASSRGVENQETQYF. The CDR3, as DNA: TGTGCCAGCAGTAGGGGGGTAGAGAACCAAGAGACCCAGTACTTC. The genes are TRBV28 and TRBJ2-5; the D call may be TRBD1 or TRBD2 (6 bases each). The CDR3 is 15 amino acids. CDR1 is MDHEN and CDR2 is SYDVKM in the germline V gene. V was cut by 5 bases and J by 0 bases, with 13 bases left in between.

The chain joins TRBV18 to TRBJ1-1, with D perhaps TRBD1 (5 bases). The CDR3 has 13 residues. Between the trimmed V and J ends, which lost 6 bases and 6 bases, there was a span of 14 bases. Germline values: CDR1 KGHSH, CDR2 LQKENI. The CDR3 DNA reads as TGTGCCAGCTCTCAGGGCGAAAGGTCTGAAGCTTTCTTT. Protein: CASSQGERSEAFF. Based on the CDR3 plus reference TRBV18 and TRBJ1-1, the full variable domain is NAGVMQNPRHLVRRRGQEARLRCSPMKGHSHVYWYRQLPEEGLKFMVYLQKENIIDESGMPKERFSAEFPKEGPSILRIQQVVRGDSAAYFCASSQGERSEAFFGQGTRLTVV.

This clone was seen a single time. The V gene is TRBV29-1, the J gene TRBJ1-2, with D hard to call. The CDR3 length is 13 residues. V lost 6 bases and J lost 7, with 18 bases in between. Germline-derived CDR1 and CDR2 are SQVTM and ANQGSEA. The CDR3 sequence is CSVQIAWGGGYTF. DNA for the CDR3: TGCAGCGTCCAGATAGCTTGGGGTGGTGGCTACACCTTC.

The chain has TRBV30 and TRBJ1-3; no reliable D call. Trimming left V 0 bases short and J 4 bases short, with 16 bases between. This CDR3 region has 16 residues. Germline V CDR1 and CDR2: GTSNPN, SVGIG (reference sequence). The CDR3 reads CAWSVGSTIRGNTIYF. The CDR3 DNA reads as TGTGCCTGGAGTGTAGGATCAACGATTAGAGGAAACACCATATATTTT. The whole variable domain, filled in from reference TRBV30 and TRBJ1-3, reads SQTIHQWPATLVQPVGSPLSLECTVEGTSNPNLYWYRQAAGRGLQLLFYSVGIGQISSEVPQNLSASRPQDRQFILSSKKLLLSDSGFYLCAWSVGSTIRGNTIYFGEGSWLTVV.

The chain combines TRBV7-2 with TRBJ1-1; D remains unclear. V lost 1 base to trimming and J lost 0 bases, with 18 bases between them. The CDR3 contains 18 residues. Germline V gene data show CDR1 as SGHTA and CDR2 as FQGNSA. The CDR3 here is CASSLVGPLSLMNTEAFF. CDR3 bases: TGTGCCAGCAGCTTAGTGGGTCCGCTATCGTTGATGAACACTGAAGCTTTCTTT.

This chain uses TRBV5-6 with TRBJ2-1, with 10 bases identical to TRBD2. CDR1 is SGHDT, CDR2 YYEEEE, per germline. This CDR3 spans 16 amino acids. The V gene end was trimmed by 2 bases and the J gene end by 6 bases; junction bases not matched to a gene: 8. The CDR3 sequence is CASSLVLLAGANEQFF. Written as DNA, the CDR3 is TGTGCCAGCAGCTTAGTTCTTCTAGCGGGGGCCAATGAGCAGTTCTTC.

Comment on this clone: Different DNA sequences within this sample yield the same CDR3. V is TRBV6-5 and J is TRBJ2-7, with 9 bases lining up with TRBD1. After removal of 6 bases from V and 0 bases from J, the junction contained 3 bases not matched to a gene. Germline assignment: CDR1 MNHEY and CDR2 SVGAGI. This CDR3 region has 14 residues. The CDR3 is CASSRDRVSYEQYF. The CDR3 coding sequence is TGTGCCAGCAGCCGGGACAGGGTCTCCTACGAGCAGTACTTC.

The rearrangement uses TRBV11-2 and TRBJ2-1; 7 bases line up with TRBD1. The junction had 8 bases not matched to a gene; V was cut back by 6 bases and J by 6 bases. The CDR3 spans 14 residues. From germline, CDR1 is SGHAT and CDR2 FQNNGV. CDR3 nucleotides: TGTGCCAGCAGTTCTCCTAGACAGGGCAATGAGCAGTTCTTC. Amino acids: CASSSPRQGNEQFF. Full variable domain (outside the CDR3, taken from reference TRBV11-2 and TRBJ2-1): EAGVAQSPRYKIIEKRQSVAFWCNPISGHATLYWYQQILGQGPKLLIQFQNNGVVDDSQLPKDRFSAERLKGVDSTLKIQPAKLEDSAVYLCASSSPRQGNEQFFGPGTRLTVL.

The chain is built from TRBV28 and TRBJ1-2; 10 bases agree with TRBD1. The CDR3 totals 17 residues. Germline lookup yields CDR1 MDHEN and CDR2 SYDVKM. Trimming removed 6 bases from V and 4 bases from J; junction bases left unmatched: 14. The CDR3 loop reads CASRPGQGTLWVYGYTF. CDR3 sequence (DNA): TGTGCCAGCAGGCCGGGACAGGGGACTCTTTGGGTCTATGGCTACACCTTC.

This clone showed up just once. The chain links TRBV5-4 to TRBJ2-1, with 10 bases matching TRBD2. V shed 4 bases, J shed 5 bases, and the junction held 6 bases outside the gene matches. The length of the CDR3 is 15 residues. In germline, CDR1 is SGHNT, CDR2 YYREEE (reference sequence). This CDR3 is CASSTGTSADNEQFF. In DNA form, the CDR3 reads TGTGCCAGCAGCACCGGGACTAGCGCAGACAATGAGCAGTTCTTC. The full variable domain, its missing parts supplied by reference TRBV5-4 and TRBJ2-1, is ETGVTQSPTHLIKTRGQQVTLRCSSQSGHNTVSWYQQALGQGPQFIFQYYREEENGRGNFPPRFSGLQFPNYSSELNVNALELDDSALYLCASSTGTSADNEQFFGPGTRLTVL.

This chain links TRBV30 with TRBJ2-1; TRBD2 aligns across 9 bases. V trimming: 0 bases; J trimming: 5 bases; junction bases outside the gene matches: 8. Germline V gene sequence: CDR1 GTSNPN, CDR2 SVGIG (reference sequence). The CDR3 is made up of 16 amino acids. CDR3 region: CAWSVRTSGRHNEQFF. The CDR3, as DNA: TGTGCCTGGAGTGTACGTACAAGCGGGAGGCACAATGAGCAGTTCTTC.

The genes are TRBV21-1 and TRBJ2-7; no DNA check was done on the table's D call, TRBD1. TRBV21-1 is tagged as a pseudogene. The CDR3 spans 16 residues. CDR3 in DNA: TGTGCCAGCAGCAAAAGCCGGGGACAGGGGGCTTACGAGCAGTACTTC. It codes for CASSKSRGQGAYEQYF.

The gene calls are TRBV7-8 and TRBJ2-7; D is unclear. CDR3 length: 15 amino acids. Germline-derived CDR1 and CDR2 are SGHVS and FQNEAQ. Trimming took 3 bases from V and 2 from J, leaving 14 bases between them. The CDR3 DNA sequence: TGTGCCAGCAGCTTGCGTCAGACACCCACCTACGAGCAGTACTTC. Translated, it gives CASSLRQTPTYEQYF.

The CDR3 DNA reads as TGTGCCAGCTCACCACCGGACTACACAGATACGCAGTATTTT. This codes for CASSPPDYTDTQYF. The J gene is TRBJ2-3, the V gene TRBV18; the D gene is possibly TRBD2 (6 bases). CDR1 and CDR2 from the germline V gene are KGHSH and LQKENI. Trimming took off 0 bases at V and 2 bases at J, with 6 bases between the two ends. This CDR3 has 14 residues.

The chain joins TRBV5-1 to TRBJ2-5, with D perhaps matching TRBD1 (5 bases). CDR1 and CDR2 from the germline V gene are SGHRS and YFSETQ. V dropped 0 bases and J dropped 5 bases, with 14 bases sitting between them. The CDR3 length is 15 residues. Written as DNA, the CDR3 is TGCGCCAGCAGCTTGGCAACACAAAAGGGGGAGACCCAGTACTTC. The encoded protein is CASSLATQKGETQYF.

The CDR3 DNA follows: TGTGCCAGCAGTTACAGGGAGCGGACTGAAGCTTTCTTT. It translates to CASSYRERTEAFF. The gene calls are TRBV6-5 and TRBJ1-1; D uncertain. V was shortened by 2 bases and J by 5 bases, with 9 bases between the two germline ends. In germline, CDR1 is MNHEY, CDR2 SVGAGI. This CDR3 spans 13 amino acids.

The chain is built from TRBV10-3 and TRBJ1-1, with 9 bases identical to TRBD1. The germline V gene encodes CDR1 ENHRY and CDR2 SYGVKD. With V trimmed by 4 bases and J by 3 bases, 9 bases remained unmatched. The CDR3 consists of 16 residues. The CDR3 sequence is CAISGSGTGSHTEAFF. CDR3 DNA: TGTGCCATCAGTGGATCCGGGACAGGGTCGCACACTGAAGCTTTCTTT.

There are a few counts of this clone. The genes are TRBV27 and TRBJ2-7; D not certain. V gave up 5 bases and J gave up 1 base, with 12 bases separating them. CDR3 length: 14 residues. Germline lookup yields CDR1 MNHEY and CDR2 SMNVEV (reference sequence). The CDR3 sequence is CASSVSAGSYEQYF. CDR3 DNA sequence: TGTGCCAGCAGTGTAAGCGCCGGATCCTACGAGCAGTACTTC.

This sequence joins TRBV25-1 and TRBJ2-6, with D unresolved. The CDR3 runs to 14 residues. Germline V gives CDR1 MGHDK, CDR2 SYGVNS. Trimming cost V 3 bases and J 0 bases, with 3 bases left between them. CDR3 sequence: CASSDDSGANVLTF. CDR3 bases: TGTGCCAGCAGTGATGACTCTGGGGCCAACGTCCTGACTTTC.

The gene calls are TRBV12-5 and TRBJ2-1; D is tentatively TRBD1 or TRBD2 (5 bases each). Trimming took off 3 bases at V and 4 bases at J, with 10 bases between the two ends. This CDR3 has 14 residues. Germline V gives CDR1 LGHNT, CDR2 FRNRAP. The CDR3 DNA is TGTGCTAGTGGTTTTATCGGGGCTTACAATGAGCAGTTCTTC. This codes for CASGFIGAYNEQFF. Drawing the rest from reference TRBV12-5 and TRBJ2-1, the complete variable domain is DARVTQTPRHKVTEMGQEVTMRCQPILGHNTVFWYRQTMMQGLELLAYFRNRAPLDDSGMPKDRFSAEMPDATLATLKIQPSEPRDSAVYFCASGFIGAYNEQFFGPGTRLTVL.